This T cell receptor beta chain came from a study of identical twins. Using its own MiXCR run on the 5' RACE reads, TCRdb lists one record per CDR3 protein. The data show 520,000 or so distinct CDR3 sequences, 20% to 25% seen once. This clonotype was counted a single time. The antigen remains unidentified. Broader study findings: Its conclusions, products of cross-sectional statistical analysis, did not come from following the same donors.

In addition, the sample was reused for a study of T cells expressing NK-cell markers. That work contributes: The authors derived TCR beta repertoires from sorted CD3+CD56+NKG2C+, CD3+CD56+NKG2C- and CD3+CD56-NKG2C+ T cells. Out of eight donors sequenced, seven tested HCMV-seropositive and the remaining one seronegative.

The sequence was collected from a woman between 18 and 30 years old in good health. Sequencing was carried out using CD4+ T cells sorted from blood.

The CDR3 nucleotides are TGTGCCAGCAGCCAAGAACACCCCGGGCCCAAGACCCAGTACTTC. This translates into CASSQEHPGPKTQYF. The chain uses TRBV3-1 and TRBJ2-5; D is uncertain. Germline CDR1 reads LGHDT; CDR2 reads YNNKEL (reference sequence). V was cut by 0 bases and J by 6 bases, with 14 bases left in between. The CDR3 totals 15 residues.